These T cell receptor beta chains were read from a single sample in a study of blood T cell repertoires in COVID-19. Libraries were prepared by immunoSEQ multiplex PCR; TCRdb keeps only in-frame clonotypes and omits some of them. The profile shows 350,000 to 450,000 clones, around nine tenths of them singletons. The specimen sequenced was PBMCs or T cells enriched from blood (not recorded which). All receptors come from a woman between 25 and 40 years old who had recovered from COVID-19. The CDR3 runs from the conserved cysteine through the conserved F or W.

TRBV19,TRBJ1-1,CASRDRGRDEAFF
TRBV5-1,TRBJ1-6,CASSYGTGVENSPLHF
TRBV15,TRBJ1-1,CATSLSGRTAFF
TRBV7-9,TRBJ2-5,CASSPLEETQYF
TRBV10-3,TRBJ2-2,CAISLTSGGNTGELFF
TRBV19,TRBJ1-1,CASRIGVQTVNTEAFF
TRBV19,TRBJ1-6,CASKNQAWSPLHF
TRBV7-9,TRBJ1-5,CASSRVSNQPQHF
TRBV19,TRBJ2-7,CASSIGSGRAYEQYF
TRBV5-1,TRBJ1-1,CASSHRGLQVGAFF
TRBV5-1,TRBJ1-4,CASRDRGQSSEKLFF
TRBV5-1,TRBJ2-4,CASSPGQGAAKNIQYF
TRBV5-4,TRBJ1-2,CASSSGYNYGYTF
TRBV4-1,TRBJ2-5,CASSQDQAGGYQETQYF
TRBV7-2,TRBJ2-1,CASSLMVWEDLYNEQFF
TRBV3-1/TRBV3-2,TRBJ2-4,CASSQAGNIQYF
TRBV30,TRBJ1-4,CAWSARKGLFF
TRBV10-3,TRBJ2-2,CAISESGPTGELFF
TRBV6-4,TRBJ2-2,CASSDSSGSSPGELFF
TRBV12-3/TRBV12-4,TRBJ2-1,CASSLTGPQFF
TRBV5-5,TRBJ1-2,CASSSRNRDRVANYGYTF
TRBV12-3/TRBV12-4,TRBJ1-2,CASQSSANYGYTF
TRBV5-6,TRBJ1-1,CASSSLRDRGFMNTEAFF
TRBV18,TRBJ2-3,CASSLGTGWVWTDTQYF
TRBV29-1,TRBJ1-2,CSVQPGQGDWHGYTF
TRBV27,TRBJ1-2,CASSFGQGYGYTF
TRBV14,TRBJ1-2,CASSSLWDRGIANYGYTF
TRBV10-3,TRBJ2-7,CATRQDEQYF